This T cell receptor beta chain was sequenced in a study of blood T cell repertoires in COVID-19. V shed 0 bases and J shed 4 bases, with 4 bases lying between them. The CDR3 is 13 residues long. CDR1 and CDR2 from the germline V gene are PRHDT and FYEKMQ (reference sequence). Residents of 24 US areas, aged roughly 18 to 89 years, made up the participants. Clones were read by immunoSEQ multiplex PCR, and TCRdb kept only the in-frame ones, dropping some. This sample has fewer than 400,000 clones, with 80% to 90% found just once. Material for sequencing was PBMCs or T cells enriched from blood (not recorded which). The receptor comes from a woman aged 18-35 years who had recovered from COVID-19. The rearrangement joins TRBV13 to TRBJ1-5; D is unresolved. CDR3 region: CASSLGLNQPQHF. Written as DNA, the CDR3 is TGTGCCAGCAGCTTAGGCCTAAATCAGCCCCAGCATTTT.